The 14 T cell receptor beta chains below come from one sample, sequenced in a study of blood T cell repertoires in COVID-19 (dated by TCRdb to 2019 to 2021). The library was produced with the immunoSEQ multiplex PCR assay. Held by TCRdb, this immuneACCESS table contains in-frame sequences only and omits some clones. Under half of the omission traces to an unresolved V gene where checked; the cause of the rest is unknown. Counted in this sample were approximately 150,000 clones; roughly 84% of them appeared once. The ten largest clones capture over 5% of the sample. The sequencing sample was made of PBMCs or T cells enriched from blood (not recorded which). The receptors were gathered from a man aged 70 or older who had been exposed to COVID-19.

The chain has TRBV19 and TRBJ1-3, with 8 bases that match TRBD1. The CDR3 is 14 residues long. Germline-derived CDR1 and CDR2 are LNHDA and SQIVND (reference sequence). The junction had 2 bases not matched to a gene; V was cut back by 3 bases and J by 4 bases. The CDR3: CASSIGTGGNTIYF. The CDR3 DNA is TGTGCCAGTAGTATCGGGACAGGCGGAAACACCATATATTTT.

Details on this clone: A much larger clone lies one base from this, so it may be a read error. The chain uses TRBV3-1 (or the pseudogene TRBV3-2) and TRBJ2-2; D is undetermined. CDR3 length equals 11 residues. Germline CDR1 is LGHDT and CDR2 is YNNKEL (reference sequence). Trimming shortened V by 5 bases and J by 6 bases, and 4 bases separated the two germline ends. CDR3 DNA: TGTGCCAGCAGCACAGCCGGGGAGCTGTTTTTT. Translating it yields CASSTAGELFF.

The chain carries TRBV5-6 and TRBJ1-4, with D hard to call. The CDR3 runs to 15 residues. Germline V lookup: CDR1 SGHDT, CDR2 YYEEEE. Trimming took 4 bases from V and 0 from J, leaving 10 bases between them. This CDR3 reads CASSPRGATNEKLFF. CDR3 bases: TGTGCCAGCAGCCCCCGCGGAGCAACTAATGAAAAACTGTTTTTT.

The J gene is TRBJ2-7, the V gene TRBV11-2; D unresolved. CDR1 SGHAT and CDR2 FQNNGV come from the germline V gene. Deletions cut 4 bases from V and 5 bases from J, with 6 bases between. The CDR3 spans 11 residues. In nucleotides, the CDR3 is TGTGCCAGCAGCTCCCCCAACGAGCAGTACTTC. Translating it yields CASSSPNEQYF.

The rearrangement uses TRBV5-1 and TRBJ1-5; weak D call: TRBD1 (5 bases). The V gene's germline CDR1 is SGHRS and CDR2 YFSETQ. Trimming pared 2 bases from V and 1 base from J, leaving 13 bases between. The length of the CDR3 is 16 residues. The CDR3 protein is CASSFGDSKSNQPQHF. DNA of the CDR3: TGCGCCAGCAGCTTTGGGGACTCAAAGAGCAATCAGCCCCAGCATTTT.

This clone was observed a handful of times. J is TRBJ1-2 and V is TRBV2; TRBD1 is a possible D gene (5 bases). CDR3 size: 13 residues. V was clipped by 11 bases and J by 1 base, with 14 bases between them. Germline CDR1 reads SNHLY; CDR2 reads FYNNEI. Here the CDR3 DNA reads TGTGCCCGAATAAGGGGTGGTAACTATGGCTACACCTTC. It encodes CARIRGGNYGYTF.

This chain uses TRBV24-1 with TRBJ2-1, with 13 nucleotides matching TRBD2. CDR3 length: 16 residues. Germline V gives CDR1 KGHDR, CDR2 SFDVKD. The V gene end was trimmed by 4 bases and the J gene end by 9 bases; junction bases not matched to a gene: 8. The CDR3 loop reads CATSDSGTSGEGEQFF. CDR3 in DNA: TGTGCCACCAGTGACTCCGGGACTAGCGGGGAAGGTGAGCAGTTCTTC.

The gene calls are TRBV5-1 and TRBJ2-1, with 8 bases aligning to TRBD2. Germline loops: CDR1 SGHRS, CDR2 YFSETQ. V was clipped by 1 base and J by 7 bases; unmatched bases: 4. The CDR3 sequence is 14 residues long. CDR3 sequence (DNA): TGCGCCAGCAGCTTGTACGGGGGGGCGAATGAGCAGTTCTTC. The encoded protein is CASSLYGGANEQFF. The full variable domain, in which reference TRBV5-1 and TRBJ2-1 provide the parts outside the CDR3, is KAGVTQTPRYLIKTRGQQVTLSCSPISGHRSVSWYQQTPGQGLQFLFEYFSETQRNKGNFPGRFSGRQFSNSRSEMNVSTLELGDSALYLCASSLYGGANEQFFGPGTRLTVL.

The V gene is TRBV6-6, the J gene TRBJ1-5, with D unclear. V lost 2 bases and J lost 2, with 10 bases in between. CDR3 size: 15 residues. Germline V CDR1 and CDR2: MNHNY, SVGAGI (reference sequence). The CDR3 DNA reads TGTGCCAGCAGTTACAGCGGTACGGGCAATCAGCCCCAGCATTTT. It yields the protein CASSYSGTGNQPQHF.

The J gene is TRBJ1-2, the V gene TRBV4-2; no definite D call. The germline V and J ends were trimmed by 0 bases and 5 bases, with 19 bases remaining between them. Germline V gives CDR1 LGHNA, CDR2 YNFKEQ. The CDR3 has 17 residues. CDR3 residues: CASSQDSPGTSSYGYTF. CDR3 DNA sequence: TGTGCCAGCAGCCAAGATAGTCCGGGAACGTCTTCATATGGCTACACCTTC.

V and J are TRBV7-2 and TRBJ2-7; a weak D match, TRBD1 (6 bases). Germline V lookup: CDR1 SGHTA, CDR2 FQGNSA. V was shortened by 1 base and J by 2 bases, with 9 bases between the two germline ends. This CDR3 region has 14 residues. DNA for the CDR3: TGTGCCAGCAGCTTAGAGAAGGGGGCCTACGAGCAGTACTTC. The encoded protein is CASSLEKGAYEQYF.

Only one count was recorded for this clone. The V call is TRBV3-1 (or the pseudogene TRBV3-2), the J call TRBJ1-3; D call uncertain. The CDR3 consists of 15 residues. The V gene's germline CDR1 is LGHDT and CDR2 YNNKEL (reference sequence). V was shortened by 2 bases and J by 0 bases, with 8 bases between the two germline ends. CDR3 DNA sequence: TGTGCCAGCAGCCAATCGCGGTTCTCTGGAAACACCATATATTTT. Translation gives CASSQSRFSGNTIYF.

The chain couples TRBV19 to TRBJ1-2; 12 nucleotides line up with TRBD1. Germline-derived CDR1 and CDR2 are LNHDA and SQIVND (reference sequence). The junction had 3 bases not matched to a gene; V was cut back by 5 bases and J by 8 bases. CDR3 length equals 13 residues. DNA for the CDR3: TGTGCCAGTAGTCCCGGGACAGGGGGCGGCTACACCTTC. Translated: CASSPGTGGGYTF.

This chain uses TRBV5-1 with TRBJ2-2; D is possibly TRBD2 (5 bases). Trimming stripped 0 bases from V and 9 bases from J, with 12 bases between. The CDR3 totals 14 residues. Germline lookup yields CDR1 SGHRS and CDR2 YFSETQ. This CDR3 reads CASSLDDYSRELFF. CDR3 coding DNA: TGCGCCAGCAGCTTGGATGACTATTCGAGGGAGCTGTTTTTT.